These 30 T cell receptor beta chains were all obtained from the same sample, sequenced in a study of regulatory T cells in long-lasting Graves disease. The time point is: persistent/refractory GD, antithyroid drugs over 5 years with positive TRAb. From PBMCs, RNA was extracted and then used to make the TCR library. HTBI primers from iRepertoire and Arm-PCR of CDR3 regions yielded the TCR beta libraries. MiXCR was run by TCRdb on the multiplex PCR reads, yielding one entry per CDR3 protein. The sample lists 400,000 to 500,000 distinct CDR3 sequences, under 25% occurring once. Source: peripheral blood mononuclear cells (PBMCs), taken when the disease was refractory, from a patient treated with antithyroid drugs. These receptors originate from a female donor with Graves disease.

This clonotype was seen at least ten times. The chain employs TRBV28 and TRBJ2-7; maybe TRBD1 (6 bases). Trimming removed 5 bases from V and 0 bases from J, with 17 bases in between. In germline, CDR1 is MDHEN, CDR2 SYDVKM. This CDR3 is 16 amino acids long. The CDR3 is CASSGEGARGSYEQYF. As DNA, the CDR3 is TGTGCCAGCAGTGGAGAGGGCGCCAGGGGCTCCTACGAGCAGTACTTC.

There are a few counts of this clonotype. V gene TRBV15 combines with J gene TRBJ1-2; D remains unclear. V shed 3 bases and J shed 8 bases, with 19 bases lying between them. This CDR3 spans 15 amino acids. CDR1 is LNHNV, CDR2 YYDKDF, per germline (reference sequence). CDR3 sequence reads: CATSRRGGPVEGYTF. In DNA, the CDR3 is TGTGCCACCAGCAGGCGGGGAGGGCCCGTGGAAGGCTACACCTTC.

This clonotype was observed a handful of times. The chain couples TRBV15 to TRBJ2-7; D may be TRBD1 or TRBD2 (5 bases each). The V gene's germline CDR1 is LNHNV and CDR2 YYDKDF (reference sequence). The CDR3 runs 16 residues. V was shortened by 1 base and J by 3 bases, with 16 bases between the two germline ends. The CDR3 bases are TGTGCCACCAGCAGAGGTCAGAGGGGCAGGAACTACGAGCAGTACTTC. It codes for CATSRGQRGRNYEQYF.

This clonotype has a handful of counts. The chain is built from TRBV4-1 and TRBJ1-1; the D is unclear. Germline loops: CDR1 MGHRA, CDR2 YSYEKL. The ends were cut back, 4 bases at V and 8 bases at J, with 20 bases in the middle. This CDR3 contains 15 residues. The CDR3 coding sequence is TGCGCCAGCAGCCGACAACCGGGCGGGCCCGACGAAGCTTTCTTT. This translates into CASSRQPGGPDEAFF.

This clonotype was seen repeatedly, ten times or more. The chain employs TRBV2 and TRBJ2-5; TRBD1 matches at 10 bases. This CDR3 is 15 amino acids long. Germline CDR1 SNHLY, CDR2 FYNNEI. After removal of 6 bases from V and 4 bases from J, the junction contained 8 bases not matched to a gene. In nucleotides, the CDR3 is TGTGCCAGCAGACCGACCCGGACAGGGGGAGAGACCCAGTACTTC. Protein product: CASRPTRTGGETQYF. The full variable domain, with the rest looked up from reference TRBV2 and TRBJ2-5, is EPEVTQTPSHQVTQMGQEVILRCVPISNHLYFYWYRQILGQKVEFLVSFYNNEISEKSEIFDDQFSVERPDGSNFTLKIRSTKLEDSAMYFCASRPTRTGGETQYFGPGTRLLVL.

This chain connects TRBV19 to TRBJ1-1; D might be TRBD1 (6 bases). The CDR3 consists of 17 residues. V was shortened by 4 bases and J by 9 bases, with 27 bases between the two germline ends. The germline CDR1 and CDR2 sequences are LNHDA and SQIVND (reference sequence). DNA for the CDR3: TGTGCCAGTAGTACAGACACAGGGATTGCAAATGCGGGTAAAGCTTTCTTT. Amino acids: CASSTDTGIANAGKAFF.

This clonotype was observed a few times. The chain is built from TRBV7-2 and TRBJ2-2; D is undetermined. CDR1 is SGHTA, CDR2 FQGNSA, per germline. Trimming pared 7 bases from V and 4 bases from J, leaving 10 bases between. The CDR3 spans 13 residues. DNA for the CDR3: TGTGCCAGCAAACCCACGCGCACCGGGGAGCTGTTTTTT. This codes for CASKPTRTGELFF.

The chain combines TRBV20-1 with TRBJ2-7, with D tentatively TRBD2 (5 bases). In germline, CDR1 is DFQATT, CDR2 SNEGSKA (reference sequence). The CDR3 spans 12 residues. Trimming took off 7 bases at V and 3 bases at J, with 13 bases between the two ends. The CDR3 loop reads CSVDSTNYEQYF. The DNA of the CDR3 is TGCAGTGTGGACTCCACAAACTACGAGCAGTACTTC.

This clonotype appeared a few times. The genes are TRBV29-1 and TRBJ2-7; D is unclear. The V gene lost 2 bases and the J gene lost 6 bases, with 11 bases spanning the gap. The CDR3 consists of 12 residues. Germline CDR1 and CDR2: SQVTM and ANQGSEA. The CDR3 nucleotides read TGCAGCGTTGAAAGGGTTGCAGGCGAGCAGTACTTC. This translates into CSVERVAGEQYF.

This clonotype was detected many times. The chain uses TRBV7-9 and TRBJ2-7; 7 nucleotides match TRBD1. Germline V gene sequence: CDR1 SEHNR, CDR2 FQNEAQ (reference sequence). V lost 3 bases and J lost 5; bases outside the gene matches: 7. The CDR3 consists of 14 residues. The CDR3 nucleotides read TGTGCCAGCAGCTTTAGGGGGCTACTCGACGAGCAGTACTTC. Its protein product is CASSFRGLLDEQYF. The whole variable domain, filled in from reference TRBV7-9 and TRBJ2-7, reads DTGVSQNPRHKITKRGQNVTFRCDPISEHNRLYWYRQTLGQGPEFLTYFQNEAQLEKSRLLSDRFSAERPKGSFSTLEIQRTEQGDSAMYLCASSFRGLLDEQYFGPGTRLTVT.

This clonotype was seen repeatedly, ten times or more. CDR3 loop: CASSTSGTRYEQYF. DNA for the CDR3: TGTGCCAGCAGTACCTCGGGAACTCGTTACGAGCAGTACTTC. The chain employs TRBV28 and TRBJ2-7, with D maybe TRBD2 (5 bases). CDR1 is MDHEN and CDR2 is SYDVKM in the germline V gene. The V end lost 5 bases, the J end lost 4 bases, and 15 bases lay between the germline ends. This CDR3 is built from 14 residues.

Ten or more counts support this clonotype. Here the CDR3 DNA reads TGTGCCAGCAGCCACGCGATGCCTACTCTGGCCAAAAACATTCAGTACTTC. This codes for CASSHAMPTLAKNIQYF. V and J are TRBV28 and TRBJ2-4, with no clear D. V shed 6 bases and J shed 1 base, with 19 bases lying between them. Germline V CDR1 and CDR2: MDHEN, SYDVKM. The CDR3 length is 17 residues.

This clonotype appeared many times. The chain carries TRBV28 and TRBJ1-1; 8 nucleotides match TRBD1. The V and J ends lost 7 bases and 6 bases, in that order; junction bases with no gene match: 4. The germline V gene has CDR1 MDHEN and CDR2 SYDVKM. The CDR3 is 12 amino acids. CDR3 sequence (DNA): TGTGCCAGCACCGGGGGACAGGCTGAAGCTTTCTTT. Its translation: CASTGGQAEAFF.

This clonotype was counted ten times or more. CDR3 region: CSARDRYPTYEQYF. CDR3 in DNA: TGCAGTGCTAGAGATCGCTATCCTACCTACGAGCAGTACTTC. This chain uses TRBV20-1 with TRBJ2-7; no reliable D call. This CDR3 has 14 residues. The V end was cut by 0 bases, the J end by 2 bases, with 11 bases between. From germline, CDR1 is DFQATT and CDR2 SNEGSKA (reference sequence).

This clonotype was observed at least ten times. The V gene is TRBV7-9, the J gene TRBJ1-1; 8 nucleotides match TRBD1. The CDR3 spans 16 residues. After removal of 5 bases from V and 2 bases from J, the junction contained 10 bases not matched to a gene. Germline V gene sequence: CDR1 SEHNR, CDR2 FQNEAQ (reference sequence). In nucleotides, the CDR3 is TGTGCCAGCAGCACGACTCACAGGGGGGCCAACACTGAAGCTTTCTTT. Amino acids: CASSTTHRGANTEAFF. Looking up the rest from reference TRBV7-9 and TRBJ1-1 gives the full variable domain: DTGVSQNPRHKITKRGQNVTFRCDPISEHNRLYWYRQTLGQGPEFLTYFQNEAQLEKSRLLSDRFSAERPKGSFSTLEIQRTEQGDSAMYLCASSTTHRGANTEAFFGQGTRLTVV.

The V gene is TRBV7-9, the J gene TRBJ2-7; weak D call: TRBD2 (6 bases). The CDR3 spans 15 residues. V lost 1 base and J lost 0, with 10 bases in between. Germline lookup yields CDR1 SEHNR and CDR2 FQNEAQ (reference sequence). The CDR3 coding sequence is TGTGCCAGCAGCTTAGGGCCTAGCGCCTCCTACGAGCAGTACTTC. Protein sequence: CASSLGPSASYEQYF.

J is TRBJ2-1 and V is TRBV28; D may be TRBD2 (5 bases). The V gene lost 7 bases and the J gene lost 2 bases, with 15 bases spanning the gap. The CDR3 consists of 15 residues. Germline CDR1 is MDHEN and CDR2 is SYDVKM. DNA for the CDR3: TGTGCCAGCACCGAACTAGATCCCACCTACAATGAGCAGTTCTTC. This translates into CASTELDPTYNEQFF.

There are many counts of this clonotype. The chain joins TRBV12-3 or TRBV12-4 to TRBJ2-2; the match to TRBD1 covers 8 bases. This CDR3 has 14 residues. Trimming cost V 5 bases and J 7 bases; bases outside gene matches: 6. The chain's CDR3 is CASSPDRVGGELFF. CDR3 nucleotide sequence: TGTGCCAGCAGTCCGGACAGGGTGGGCGGGGAGCTGTTTTTT.

For this clonotype: This CDR3 fails to terminate in the conserved phenylalanine or tryptophan, so it likely reflects a read error. The chain links TRBV5-4 to TRBJ2-6; 11 bases fit TRBD1. The J segment lost 1 base and the V segment lost 3 bases, leaving 3 bases of the junction unmatched. The CDR3 is 17 residues long. Germline CDR1 SGHNT, CDR2 YYREEE (reference sequence). The chain's CDR3 is CASSSGQGASGANVLTS. CDR3 sequence (DNA): TGTGCCAGCAGCTCAGGACAGGGGGCATCTGGGGCCAACGTCCTGACTTCC.

This clonotype was picked up many times. The rearrangement joins TRBV6-1 to TRBJ2-7; TRBD2 matches 13 bases. Germline loops: CDR1 MNHNS, CDR2 SASEGT. The ends lost 8 bases at V and 2 bases at J; junction bases unmatched: 3. The CDR3 spans 14 residues. CDR3 in DNA: TGTGCCAGCTCAACTAGCGGGAGGGCCTACGAGCAGTACTTC. This encodes CASSTSGRAYEQYF.

The CDR3 loop reads CASSHLWGRDPPGNTGELFF. In DNA form, the CDR3 reads TGTGCCAGCAGCCACCTATGGGGGCGGGACCCCCCGGGTAACACCGGGGAGCTGTTTTTT. The chain carries TRBV5-5 and TRBJ2-2; tentatively, D is TRBD1 or TRBD2 (6 bases each). The CDR3 has 20 amino acids. Trimming cost V 4 bases and J 2 bases, with 27 bases left between them. The V gene's germline CDR1 is SGHKS and CDR2 YYEKEE (reference sequence).

V is TRBV11-1 and J is TRBJ2-3, with unresolved D. Trimming shortened V by 3 bases and J by 2 bases, and 12 bases separated the two germline ends. This CDR3 has 15 amino acids. The germline V gene has CDR1 SGHAT and CDR2 FQDESV (reference sequence). CDR3 nucleotides: TGTGCCAGCAGCTTTGCGGACCCGTACACAGATACGCAGTATTTT. Its protein is CASSFADPYTDTQYF.

As to this clonotype: A read error may account for a junction end that differs from germline. V and J are TRBV5-6 and TRBJ1-2, with 8 bases that match TRBD1. The CDR3 has 12 amino acids. CDR1 SGHDT and CDR2 YYEEEE come from the germline V gene. Here the CDR3 reads CASSKTGVGCTF. The CDR3 DNA reads as TGTGCCAGCAGCAAGACAGGGGTTGGCTGCACCTTC.

Ten or more counts support this clonotype. The rearrangement links TRBV6-1 to TRBJ1-1; tentatively, D is TRBD1 (5 bases). The germline V gene has CDR1 MNHNS and CDR2 SASEGT. This CDR3 comprises 15 residues. The V gene lost 5 bases and the J gene lost 0 bases, with 13 bases spanning the gap. The CDR3 region is CASSPGRLVNTEAFF. In DNA form, the CDR3 reads TGTGCCAGCAGTCCGGGGCGGCTAGTGAACACTGAAGCTTTCTTT.

This clonotype occurred a few times. V gene TRBV7-9 combines with J gene TRBJ1-2, with 7 bases fitting TRBD1. Trimming removed 5 bases from V and 6 bases from J; junction bases left unmatched: 12. The germline CDR1 and CDR2 sequences are SEHNR and FQNEAQ (reference sequence). CDR3 length: 15 residues. The CDR3 reads CASSPGDSPFHGYTF. Here the CDR3 DNA reads TGTGCCAGCAGCCCCGGGGACAGCCCGTTTCATGGCTACACCTTC.

Many counts were recorded for this clonotype. The J gene is TRBJ2-7, the V gene TRBV7-8, with D uncertain. CDR3 size: 14 residues. V was shortened by 3 bases and J by 3 bases, with 12 bases between the two germline ends. The germline V gene has CDR1 SGHVS and CDR2 FQNEAQ. CDR3 nucleotide sequence: TGTGCCAGCAGCTTTCGCCCCGGCTACTACGAGCAGTACTTC. Amino acid sequence: CASSFRPGYYEQYF. The full variable domain, its missing parts supplied by reference TRBV7-8 and TRBJ2-7, is GAGVSQSPRYKVAKRGQDVALRCDPISGHVSLFWYQQALGQGPEFLTYFQNEAQLDKSGLPSDRFFAERPEGSVSTLKIQRTQQEDSAVYLCASSFRPGYYEQYFGPGTRLTVT.

This clonotype was seen a handful of times. The chain joins TRBV7-3 to TRBJ1-2; TRBD1 matches at 8 bases. Germline V lookup: CDR1 SGHTA, CDR2 FQGTGA. The J segment lost 6 bases and the V segment lost 2 bases, leaving 5 bases of the junction unmatched. This CDR3 comprises 14 residues. CDR3: CASSLGTGSNGYTF. In DNA, the CDR3 is TGTGCCAGCAGCTTAGGGACAGGTTCTAATGGCTACACCTTC.

The table lists this clonotype with a few counts. V and J are TRBV12-3 or TRBV12-4 and TRBJ2-4, with 7 bases aligning to TRBD2. V shed 3 bases and J 6 bases; nucleotides not matched to a gene: 11. There are 16 residues in the CDR3. CDR3 sequence reads: CASSFGRETGINIQYF. The CDR3 DNA reads TGTGCCAGCAGTTTTGGGCGGGAGACCGGCATAAACATTCAGTACTTC.

This clonotype was counted only a few times. This rearrangement joins TRBV10-3 to TRBJ1-2; 9 nucleotides line up with TRBD1. J gave up 1 base and V 2 bases, and 2 bases lay outside the gene matches. Germline V lookup: CDR1 ENHRY, CDR2 SYGVKD. The CDR3 is 15 residues long. The CDR3 DNA sequence: TGTGCCATCAGTGAGATGGGACAGGGTAACTATGGCTACACCTTC. This translates into CAISEMGQGNYGYTF.

This clonotype was observed many times. This chain joins TRBV28 and TRBJ1-5, with D maybe TRBD1 (6 bases). The germline V gene has CDR1 MDHEN and CDR2 SYDVKM. The germline V and J ends were trimmed by 6 bases and 4 bases, with 19 bases remaining between them. This CDR3 contains 16 residues. The CDR3 reads CASSSSGTRTNQPQHF. CDR3 nucleotides: TGTGCCAGCAGCTCATCCGGGACACGTACTAATCAGCCCCAGCATTTT.